One T cell receptor beta chain is described in this entry. Its antigen is unknown. This PCR relied on a set of 60 Vbeta primers and 13 Jbeta primers. The method was immunoSEQ multiplex PCR; TCRdb's version includes in-frame clones alone and lacks a portion of them. The sample lists some 200,000 clones, about 80% occurring once. The record originates from a study of cytomegalovirus exposure and HLA in healthy donors. Overall study: An early release of data contained approximately 80 million unique TCRs, which came from HLA-typed donors. Study-level points and caveats: Later analysis associated a missense DCLRE1C variant with TCR beta V- and J-gene trimming. Most CMV-associated TCR beta chains appeared HLA-restricted in a later analysis.

CDR1 and CDR2 (germline): SGHDT, YYEEEE. Trimming took 4 bases from V and 5 from J, leaving 12 bases between them. The CDR3 extends over 13 amino acids. The sequencing input was PBMCs. This receptor was taken from a woman aged 50 to 65 in good health and CMV-seropositive. The rearrangement joins TRBV5-6 to TRBJ2-5; a possible D gene is TRBD1 (5 bases). The CDR3: CASSLPGLETQYF. The CDR3, as DNA: TGTGCCAGCAGCCTCCCAGGGTTGGAGACCCAGTACTTC.